This T cell receptor beta chain was obtained from a study of cytomegalovirus exposure and HLA in healthy donors. The count of this clone is one. Its antigen remains unknown. Study results and caveats: Reportedly, cytomegalovirus status was diagnosed with high sensitivity and specificity. In vitro work confirmed that three CMV-associated chains recognize CMV antigens. Whilst most TCR sequences proved rare, a subset of public TCRs occurred across many donors.

TCRdb keeps only in-frame clones here, not all; method: immunoSEQ multiplex PCR. Of fewer than 200,000 clones in the sample, about 86% were seen once. The CDR3 has 14 amino acids. Per germline, CDR1 MGHRA and CDR2 YSYEKL. V was pared by 1 base and J by 5 bases, with 9 bases between. The source is a woman aged 25 to 45 in good health and CMV-seronegative. Specimen: PBMCs. This chain links TRBV4-1 with TRBJ2-1; D might be TRBD1 (5 bases). The CDR3 DNA sequence: TGCGCCAGCAGCCAAGTGAGACAGAACAATGAGCAGTTCTTC. It is translated as CASSQVRQNNEQFF.